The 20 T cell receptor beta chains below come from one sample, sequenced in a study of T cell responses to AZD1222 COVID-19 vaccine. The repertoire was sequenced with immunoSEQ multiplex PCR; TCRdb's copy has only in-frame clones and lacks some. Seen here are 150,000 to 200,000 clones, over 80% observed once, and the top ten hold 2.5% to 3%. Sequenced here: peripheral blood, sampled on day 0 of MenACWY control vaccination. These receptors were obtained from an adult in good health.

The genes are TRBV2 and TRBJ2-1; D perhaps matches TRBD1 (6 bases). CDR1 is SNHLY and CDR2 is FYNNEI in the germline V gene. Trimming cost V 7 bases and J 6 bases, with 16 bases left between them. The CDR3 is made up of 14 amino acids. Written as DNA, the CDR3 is TGTGCCAGCACCGAATGGGGGCCCACCAATGAGCAGTTCTTC. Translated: CASTEWGPTNEQFF.

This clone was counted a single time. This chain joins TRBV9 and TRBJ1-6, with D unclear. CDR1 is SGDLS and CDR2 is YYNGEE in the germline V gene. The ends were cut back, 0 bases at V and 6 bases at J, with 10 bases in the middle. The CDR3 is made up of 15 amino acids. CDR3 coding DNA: TGTGCCAGCAGCGTAGAAGGGATCGGTAATTCACCCCTCCACTTT. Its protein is CASSVEGIGNSPLHF.

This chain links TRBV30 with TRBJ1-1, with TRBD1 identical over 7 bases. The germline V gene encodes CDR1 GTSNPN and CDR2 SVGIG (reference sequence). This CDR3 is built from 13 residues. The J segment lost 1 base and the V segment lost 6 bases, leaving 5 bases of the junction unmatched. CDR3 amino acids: CACLGTANTEAFF. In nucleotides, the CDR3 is TGTGCCTGCCTCGGGACAGCGAACACTGAAGCTTTCTTT.

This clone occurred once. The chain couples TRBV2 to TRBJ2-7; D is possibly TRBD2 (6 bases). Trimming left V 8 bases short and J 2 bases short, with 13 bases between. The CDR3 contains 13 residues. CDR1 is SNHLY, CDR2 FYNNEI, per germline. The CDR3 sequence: CASARDGTYEQYF. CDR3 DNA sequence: TGTGCCAGCGCGCGGGACGGGACCTACGAGCAGTACTTC. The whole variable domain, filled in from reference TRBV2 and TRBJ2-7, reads EPEVTQTPSHQVTQMGQEVILRCVPISNHLYFYWYRQILGQKVEFLVSFYNNEISEKSEIFDDQFSVERPDGSNFTLKIRSTKLEDSAMYFCASARDGTYEQYFGPGTRLTVT.

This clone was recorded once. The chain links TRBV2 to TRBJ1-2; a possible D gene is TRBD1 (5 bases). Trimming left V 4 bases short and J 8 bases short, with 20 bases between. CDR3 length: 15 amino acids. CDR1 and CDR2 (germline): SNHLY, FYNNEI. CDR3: CASSGEGRRGGGYTF. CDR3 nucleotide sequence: TGTGCCAGCAGTGGGGAGGGACGCCGAGGCGGAGGCTACACCTTC.

The CDR3 reads CASSYGGDVNTEAFF. CDR3 nucleotides: TGTGCCAGCAGTTACGGGGGAGATGTGAACACTGAAGCTTTCTTT. V usage is TRBV6-2 or TRBV6-3 and J usage is TRBJ1-1; a possible D gene is TRBD1 (5 bases). CDR1 and CDR2 (germline): MNHEY, SVGEGT. This CDR3 spans 15 amino acids. The ends were cut back, 2 bases at V and 0 bases at J, with 10 bases in the middle.

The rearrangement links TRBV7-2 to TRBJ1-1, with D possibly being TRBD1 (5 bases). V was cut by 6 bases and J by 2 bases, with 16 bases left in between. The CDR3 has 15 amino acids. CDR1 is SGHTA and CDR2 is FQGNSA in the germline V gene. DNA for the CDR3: TGTGCCAGCAGGCGGAGATCGGGGGGAAACACTGAAGCTTTCTTT. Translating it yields CASRRRSGGNTEAFF.

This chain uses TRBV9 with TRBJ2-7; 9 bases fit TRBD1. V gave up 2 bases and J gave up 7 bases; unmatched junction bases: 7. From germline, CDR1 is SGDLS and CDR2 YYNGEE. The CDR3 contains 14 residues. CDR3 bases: TGTGCCAGCAGCGTCGGGACAGGGTTGGAAGAGCAGTACTTC. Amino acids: CASSVGTGLEEQYF.

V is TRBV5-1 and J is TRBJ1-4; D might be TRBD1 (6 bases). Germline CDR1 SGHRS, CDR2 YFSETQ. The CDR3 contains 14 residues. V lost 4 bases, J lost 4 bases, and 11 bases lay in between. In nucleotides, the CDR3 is TGCGCCAGCAGCCCGGGGGCCCTTAATGAAAAACTGTTTTTT. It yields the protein CASSPGALNEKLFF.

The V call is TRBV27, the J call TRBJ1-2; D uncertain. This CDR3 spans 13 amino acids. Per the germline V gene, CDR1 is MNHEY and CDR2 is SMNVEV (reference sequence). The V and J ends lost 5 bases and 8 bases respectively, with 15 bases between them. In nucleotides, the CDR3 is TGTGCCAGCAGTCCCCGCCATCAAGGAGGCTACACCTTC. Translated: CASSPRHQGGYTF.

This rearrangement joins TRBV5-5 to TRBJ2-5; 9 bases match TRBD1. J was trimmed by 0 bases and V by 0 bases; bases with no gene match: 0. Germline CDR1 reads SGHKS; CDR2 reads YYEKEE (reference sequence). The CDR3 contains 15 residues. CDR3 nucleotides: TGTGCCAGCAGCTTGGACAGGGGGCACCAAGAGACCCAGTACTTC. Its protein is CASSLDRGHQETQYF.

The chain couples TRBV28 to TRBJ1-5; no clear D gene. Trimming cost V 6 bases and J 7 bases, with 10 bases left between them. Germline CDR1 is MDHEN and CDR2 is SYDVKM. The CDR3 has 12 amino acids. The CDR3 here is CASRLVGQPQHF. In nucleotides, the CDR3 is TGTGCCAGCAGACTTGTAGGCCAGCCCCAGCATTTT.

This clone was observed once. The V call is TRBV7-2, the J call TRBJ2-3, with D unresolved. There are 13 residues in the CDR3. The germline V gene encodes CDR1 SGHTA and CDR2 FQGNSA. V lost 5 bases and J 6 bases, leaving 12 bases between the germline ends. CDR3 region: CASSLRLVDTQYF. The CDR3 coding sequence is TGTGCCAGCAGCCTCCGCTTAGTGGATACGCAGTATTTT.

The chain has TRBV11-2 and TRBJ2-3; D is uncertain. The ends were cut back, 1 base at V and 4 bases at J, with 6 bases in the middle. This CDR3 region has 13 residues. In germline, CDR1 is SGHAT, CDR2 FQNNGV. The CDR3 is CASSLVRPDTQYF. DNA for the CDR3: TGTGCCAGCAGCTTAGTCCGCCCAGATACGCAGTATTTT.

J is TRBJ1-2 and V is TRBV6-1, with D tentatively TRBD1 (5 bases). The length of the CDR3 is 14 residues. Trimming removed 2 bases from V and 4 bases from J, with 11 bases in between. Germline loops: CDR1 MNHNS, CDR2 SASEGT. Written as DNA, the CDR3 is TGTGCCAGCAGTGAAACTACAGGTTCCTATGGCTACACCTTC. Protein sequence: CASSETTGSYGYTF.

Here the CDR3 reads CSVVGRGPYGYTF. In DNA, the CDR3 is TGCAGCGTTGTCGGTCGGGGTCCCTATGGCTACACCTTC. The J gene is TRBJ1-2, the V gene TRBV29-1; no reliable D call. Germline V gene data show CDR1 as SQVTM and CDR2 as ANQGSEA. The V and J ends lost 4 bases and 4 bases respectively, with 13 bases between them. The CDR3 has 13 residues.

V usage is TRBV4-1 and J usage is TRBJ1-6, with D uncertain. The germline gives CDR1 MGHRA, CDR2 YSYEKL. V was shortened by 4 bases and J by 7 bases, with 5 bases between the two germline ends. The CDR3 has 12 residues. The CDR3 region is CASSRVNSPLHF. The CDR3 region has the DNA TGCGCCAGCAGCCGAGTAAATTCACCCCTCCACTTT.

In nucleotides, the CDR3 is TGTGCCAGCTCACCAGTCGTGGAGCCCCAAGAGACCCAGTACTTC. This encodes CASSPVVEPQETQYF. The chain carries TRBV18 and TRBJ2-5, with D unresolved. Trimming removed 2 bases from V and 1 base from J, with 11 bases in between. Germline V gene sequence: CDR1 KGHSH, CDR2 LQKENI. This CDR3 spans 15 amino acids.

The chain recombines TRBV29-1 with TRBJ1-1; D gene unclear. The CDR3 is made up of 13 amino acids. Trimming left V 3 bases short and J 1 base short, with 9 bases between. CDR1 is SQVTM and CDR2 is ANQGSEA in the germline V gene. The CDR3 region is CSVDAAGNTEAFF. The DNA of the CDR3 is TGCAGCGTTGATGCGGCAGGGAACACTGAAGCTTTCTTT.

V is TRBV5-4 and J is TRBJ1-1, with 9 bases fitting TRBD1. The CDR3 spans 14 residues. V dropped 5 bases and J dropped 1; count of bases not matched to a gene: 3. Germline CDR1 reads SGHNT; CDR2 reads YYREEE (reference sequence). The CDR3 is CASRGTGWNTEAFF. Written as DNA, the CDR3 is TGTGCCAGCAGGGGGACAGGGTGGAACACTGAAGCTTTCTTT.